The count of the clone carrying this T cell receptor (beta chain) is one. The repertoire was sequenced with immunoSEQ multiplex PCR; TCRdb's copy has only in-frame clones and lacks some. Of about 48,000 clones listed, around 90% are singletons. The germline gives CDR1 MGHDK, CDR2 SYGVNS. Trimming stripped 7 bases from V and 5 bases from J, with 21 bases between. The CDR3 totals 16 residues. This sample is drawn from a study of OX40 agonist ivuxolimab in advanced cancers. Study-level information: Past anti-PD-1, anti-PD-L1 or anti-CTLA-4 therapy was accepted, and around 40% had received some.

V usage is TRBV25-1 and J usage is TRBJ1-3; the D is unclear. Material: CD4+ or CD8+ T cells sorted from blood, obtained in a trial of the OX40 agonist ivuxolimab. This clonotype was sampled from an adult with an advanced solid tumor such as melanoma, head and neck, liver or kidney cancer. The DNA for the CDR3 is TGTGCCAGCACGAGTACGTCCCGTAAAGCCCGAAACACCATATATTTT. Its translation: CASTSTSRKARNTIYF.